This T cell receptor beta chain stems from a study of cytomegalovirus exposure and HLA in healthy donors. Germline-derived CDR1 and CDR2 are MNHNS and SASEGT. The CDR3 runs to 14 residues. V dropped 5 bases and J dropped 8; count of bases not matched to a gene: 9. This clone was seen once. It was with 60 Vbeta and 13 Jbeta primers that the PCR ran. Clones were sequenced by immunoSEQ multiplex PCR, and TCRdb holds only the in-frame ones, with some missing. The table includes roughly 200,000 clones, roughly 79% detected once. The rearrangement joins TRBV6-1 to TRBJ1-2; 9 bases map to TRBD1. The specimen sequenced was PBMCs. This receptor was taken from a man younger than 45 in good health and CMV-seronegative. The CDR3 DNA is TGTGCCAGCAGTTTAAAACAGGGGGCTGACGGCTACACCTTC. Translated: CASSLKQGADGYTF.